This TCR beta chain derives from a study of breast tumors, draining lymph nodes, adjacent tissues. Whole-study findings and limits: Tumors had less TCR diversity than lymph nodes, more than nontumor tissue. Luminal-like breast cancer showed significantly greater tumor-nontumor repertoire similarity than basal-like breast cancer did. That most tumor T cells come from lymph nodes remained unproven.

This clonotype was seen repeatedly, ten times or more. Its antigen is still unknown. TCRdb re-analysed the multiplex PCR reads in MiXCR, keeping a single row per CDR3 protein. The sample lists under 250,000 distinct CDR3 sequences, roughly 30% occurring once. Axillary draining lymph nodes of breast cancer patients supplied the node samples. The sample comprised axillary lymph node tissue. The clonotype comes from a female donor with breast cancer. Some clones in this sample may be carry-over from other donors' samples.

The CDR3 DNA reads TGTGCCAGCAGCTTAGGTAATATTGGCAATGAGCAGTTCTTC. Protein sequence: CASSLGNIGNEQFF. The chain carries TRBV7-3 and TRBJ2-1; D not certain. This CDR3 is built from 14 residues. The V end was cut by 2 bases, the J end by 6 bases, with 11 bases between. The germline V gene has CDR1 SGHTA and CDR2 FQGTGA.